This T cell receptor beta chain came from a study of T-cell reconstitution after alpha-beta-depleted transplantation in children (dated by TCRdb to 2015 to 2016). Study-level background: The study quantitatively tracked T-cell immune reconstitution after TCRalphabeta/CD19-depleted allogeneic hematopoietic cell transplantation in children using TCR repertoire profiling.

Receptor amplification or capture employed PCR. Sequencing instrument: Illumina HiSeq 2500. TCR libraries were prepared with molecular barcoding, using unique molecular identifiers to normalize TCRbeta repertoire quantification. Starting from the raw public reads, TCRdb applied fastp trimming at Q25, assembled clones with MiXCR and retained in-frame beta chains. CDR3 protein duplicates are merged, each entry listing the most common genes and DNA. This sample is represented by hundreds of thousands of distinct CDR3 sequences; over 10% of them were singletons. The ten largest account for 2% to 2.5% of the sample. Results and caveats for the whole study, not just this receptor: The frequencies of hyperexpanded clones fell over the following months, and after one year, T-cell counts and TCRbeta diversity were mostly attributed to newly produced T cells. The apparently early recovery of alphabetaT-cell counts about two months after transplant reportedly depended on only several hundred rapidly expanded clones that came from non-depleted graft cells. In some patients, high TCRbeta diversity at day 60 was attributed to recipient T cells and intrathymic progenitors that had survived conditioning.

Deletion took 1 base off V and 4 bases off J, with a span of 11 bases between the germline ends. The CDR3 sequence holds 15 residues, the cysteine and phenylalanine included. CDR3 DNA only is kept here, 45 bases in frame from base 1. The germline V gene specifies SGHDN as CDR1 and FVKESK as CDR2. Per the publication, the treatment or condition label means: allogeneic hematopoietic cell transplantation with graft depleted of TCRalphabeta T cells and CD19 B cells. The children who served as transplant recipients had been given grafts of TCRalphabeta/CD19-depleted allogeneic hematopoietic cells. This clonotype came up a few times. Its antigen is currently not known. No much larger clone exists at a distance of one base, and base qualities are not known.

The source material was PBMCs, mostly from graft donor cells, sampled 360 days after TCRalphabeta/CD19-depleted stem cell transplant. The clonotype originates from a male patient between 10 and 17 years old who had a stem cell transplant for acute myeloid leukemia, so the T cells may come from the graft donor. This chain is built from TRBV14 and TRBJ2-1; matching of 5 bases hints at TRBD2 as the D gene. The CDR3 protein sequence reads: CASSQGLAPYNEQFF. Here is the DNA: TGTGCCAGCAGCCAAGGTCTAGCCCCTTACAATGAGCAGTTCTTC.